The 21 T cell receptor beta chains below come from one sample, sequenced in a study of post-analysis software for immune sequencing data. Notes on the study in general: Four to six TRBV segments were more frequent in patients than controls; TRBV5-6, TRBV5-1 and TRBV20-1 belonged to this group.

These receptors have no identified antigens. Presence of unique molecular identifiers characterized the TCR beta cDNA libraries. TCRdb itself ran the PCR reads through MiXCR, one entry per CDR3 protein. Among roughly 670,000 distinct CDR3 sequences, 55% to 60% were seen once, and the ten largest hold about 11%. Sequencing was carried out using blood. The receptors were sampled from a girl aged 2 to 10 with multiple sclerosis.

The rearrangement uses TRBV10-1 and TRBJ2-5, with 8 bases aligning to TRBD1. The tail of the sequence fits TRBJ2-7 better, so the J call may be wrong. This CDR3 region has 15 residues. Germline V gene sequence: CDR1 WNHNN, CDR2 SYGVQD (reference sequence). This chain's CDR3 is CASSGDRTGSYEQYF. The CDR3 DNA reads as TGCGCCAGCAGTGGGGACAGGACGGGGTCCTACGAGCAGTACTTC.

This clonotype appeared a single time. This rearrangement joins TRBV12-3 or TRBV12-4 to TRBJ1-2; D might be TRBD1 (5 bases). Between the trimmed V and J ends, which lost 5 bases and 8 bases, there was a span of 18 bases. This CDR3 comprises 14 residues. CDR3 amino acids: CASSPGRALGGYTF. In nucleotides, the CDR3 is TGTGCCAGCAGTCCGGGACGGGCCCTGGGGGGCTACACCTTC.

The rearrangement links TRBV5-1 to TRBJ2-1; the match to TRBD2 covers 8 bases. This CDR3 spans 17 amino acids. V trimming: 3 bases; J trimming: 0 bases; junction bases outside the gene matches: 8. Germline CDR1 is SGHRS and CDR2 is YFSETQ. The CDR3, as DNA: TGCGCCAGCAGCTACGCTAGCGGGCCTAGCTCCTACAATGAGCAGTTCTTC. Its protein is CASSYASGPSSYNEQFF.

The chain recombines TRBV4-3 with TRBJ2-1; the D is unclear. V was pared by 0 bases and J by 6 bases, with 12 bases between. The CDR3 loop spans 15 amino acids. The germline V gene has CDR1 LGHNA and CDR2 YSLEER. In DNA, the CDR3 is TGCGCCAGCAGCCAAGATCACAGCCCGGGCAATGAGCAGTTCTTC. The encoded protein is CASSQDHSPGNEQFF.

This clonotype was detected only a few times. V gene TRBV20-1 combines with J gene TRBJ1-5; D possibly corresponds to TRBD1 (5 bases). The CDR3 is 17 residues long. V lost 4 bases, J lost 6 bases, and 25 bases lay in between. Germline CDR1 is DFQATT and CDR2 is SNEGSKA (reference sequence). Written as DNA, the CDR3 is TGCAGTGCTACGCCAGGCCTGGACCCTTCTGGGGGTCAGCCCCAGCATTTT. Its translation: CSATPGLDPSGGQPQHF.

The V gene is TRBV29-1, the J gene TRBJ2-6, with no clear D. The CDR3 loop spans 15 amino acids. The V gene's germline CDR1 is SQVTM and CDR2 ANQGSEA. V was trimmed by 3 bases and J by 0 bases, leaving 9 bases between them. As DNA, the CDR3 is TGCAGCGTTGAGGTCACCCTCTCTGGGGCCAACGTCCTGACTTTC. Its protein is CSVEVTLSGANVLTF.

A single count supports this clonotype. Its ends do not fully match the called genes, so a read error is possible. This chain connects TRBV6-1 to TRBJ2-1; TRBD1 might be the D (6 bases). Germline assignment: CDR1 MNHNS and CDR2 SASEGT. This CDR3 comprises 17 residues. The CDR3 bases are TGTGCTAGCAGTGAAGCGATAGGACTCCAAGGGGGAAATGAGCAGTTCTTC. The encoded protein is CASSEAIGLQGGNEQFF.

The chain is built from TRBV15 and TRBJ2-7, with TRBD1 matching 9 bases. CDR3 length: 13 amino acids. CDR1 is LNHNV, CDR2 YYDKDF, per germline (reference sequence). V dropped 3 bases and J dropped 3; count of bases not matched to a gene: 0. As DNA, the CDR3 is TGTGCCACCAGCAGGACAGGGGGCTACGAGCAGTACTTC. Protein sequence: CATSRTGGYEQYF. Filled out from reference TRBV15 and TRBJ2-7, the complete variable domain reads DAMVIQNPRYQVTQFGKPVTLSCSQTLNHNVMYWYQQKSSQAPKLLFHYYDKDFNNEADTPDNFQSRRPNTSFCFLDIRSPGLGDTAMYLCATSRTGGYEQYFGPGTRLTVT.

The chain is built from TRBV29-1 and TRBJ2-3; D could derive from TRBD1 or TRBD2 (5 bases each). The V and J ends lost 7 bases and 2 bases respectively, with 13 bases between them. CDR1 and CDR2 (germline): SQVTM, ANQGSEA. The CDR3 runs 13 residues. CDR3 sequence: CSGLRDLTDTQYF. DNA for the CDR3: TGCAGCGGCCTCCGGGACCTCACAGATACGCAGTATTTT.

As concerns this clonotype: One end of the junction is discordant with germline, which a read error may explain. The chain uses TRBV7-7 and TRBJ2-1, with D possibly being TRBD2 (6 bases). The CDR3 sequence is 15 residues long. Germline-derived CDR1 and CDR2 are SSHAT and FNYEAQ (reference sequence). CDR3 sequence (DNA): TGTGCTAGCAGCGGAACCGGGGGAATCTACAATGAGCAGTTCTTC. Translation gives CASSGTGGIYNEQFF.

The genes are TRBV7-3 and TRBJ2-1; the D gene is possibly TRBD1 (6 bases). The CDR3 is made up of 14 amino acids. Germline CDR1 and CDR2: SGHTA and FQGTGA. V lost 4 bases and J lost 8, with 15 bases in between. The CDR3 reads CASSSGDQGDEQFF. The CDR3 DNA sequence: TGTGCCAGCAGCTCAGGGGATCAAGGGGATGAGCAGTTCTTC.

This clonotype was observed a handful of times. The chain combines TRBV5-5 with TRBJ2-5; D unclear. Germline V gene data show CDR1 as SGHKS and CDR2 as YYEKEE (reference sequence). Deletions cut 2 bases from V and 2 bases from J, with 7 bases between. This CDR3 is built from 13 residues. CDR3: CASSFQQQETQYF. CDR3 nucleotide sequence: TGTGCCAGCAGCTTCCAACAGCAAGAGACCCAGTACTTC.

This clonotype was seen a few times. The chain recombines TRBV14 with TRBJ2-6; a possible D gene is TRBD1 (6 bases). This CDR3 comprises 18 residues. Between the trimmed V and J ends, which lost 1 base and 0 bases, there was a span of 13 bases. The germline CDR1 and CDR2 sequences are SGHDN and FVKESK. The chain's CDR3 is CASSQGQGMLSGANVLTF. CDR3 in DNA: TGTGCCAGCAGCCAAGGTCAGGGGATGCTCTCTGGGGCCAACGTCCTGACTTTC.

The CDR3 loop is CSATLDQETQYF. The CDR3 coding sequence is TGCAGTGCTACGCTAGACCAAGAGACCCAGTACTTC. The rearrangement links TRBV20-1 to TRBJ2-5; D is undetermined. The CDR3 has 12 residues. CDR1 is DFQATT and CDR2 is SNEGSKA in the germline V gene (reference sequence). V was trimmed by 4 bases and J by 0 bases, leaving 6 bases between them.

The rearrangement joins TRBV11-2 to TRBJ2-4; 8 bases map to TRBD1. Unmatched junction bases numbered 8, after V lost 6 bases and J lost 1 base. The CDR3 loop spans 16 amino acids. CDR1 is SGHAT, CDR2 FQNNGV, per germline. The CDR3 here is CASRSVGDRAKNIQYF. Here the CDR3 DNA reads TGTGCCAGCAGATCGGTAGGGGACAGGGCCAAAAACATTCAGTACTTC.

This chain links TRBV10-3 with TRBJ2-3; 8 bases are shared with TRBD1. J lost 5 bases, V lost 6 bases, and 7 bases had no gene match. Looked up from germline, CDR1 is ENHRY and CDR2 is SYGVKD. The CDR3 extends over 14 amino acids. CDR3 coding DNA: TGTGCCATCAGCGAGAGGACAGGGCGAGATACGCAGTATTTT. Protein: CAISERTGRDTQYF.

The V and J genes are TRBV6-2 or TRBV6-3 and TRBJ2-5; 10 bases map to TRBD1. V was clipped by 6 bases and J by 5 bases; unmatched bases: 18. The CDR3 has 18 amino acids. The germline V gene encodes CDR1 MNHEY and CDR2 SVGEGT. CDR3 in DNA: TGTGCCAGCAGACTACACGGCCTTCCGGGACAGGGGTTCGAGACCCAGTACTTC. Translated, it gives CASRLHGLPGQGFETQYF.

This clonotype came up a few times. The chain has TRBV20-1 and TRBJ2-3; 9 bases fit TRBD2. CDR3 size: 17 residues. Germline lookup yields CDR1 DFQATT and CDR2 SNEGSKA (reference sequence). J was trimmed by 4 bases and V by 3 bases; bases with no gene match: 14. The CDR3: CSARVGGRVFLSDTQYF. The CDR3 DNA follows: TGCAGTGCTAGGGTCGGCGGGAGGGTTTTTCTGTCAGATACGCAGTATTTT.

The chain employs TRBV5-6 and TRBJ1-1, with 7 bases that match TRBD1. Germline loops: CDR1 SGHDT, CDR2 YYEEEE. This CDR3 spans 15 amino acids. The V and J ends lost 3 bases and 7 bases, in that order; junction bases with no gene match: 12. As DNA, the CDR3 is TGTGCCAGCAGCTATGCCCCGGGACAGCAACGTGAAGCTTTCTTT. Residues: CASSYAPGQQREAFF.

This chain connects TRBV7-2 to TRBJ1-5; D gene unclear. V was shortened by 1 base and J by 0 bases, with 4 bases between the two germline ends. The length of the CDR3 is 14 residues. Germline loops: CDR1 SGHTA, CDR2 FQGNSA. CDR3 DNA: TGTGCCAGCAGCTTAGGGAATAGCAATCAGCCCCAGCATTTT. The encoded protein is CASSLGNSNQPQHF.

The rearrangement uses TRBV5-6 and TRBJ1-5, with 7 bases identical to TRBD1. The CDR3 length is 16 residues. Germline V gene lookup returns CDR1 SGHDT and CDR2 YYEEEE. J gave up 1 base and V 2 bases, and 6 bases lay outside the gene matches. CDR3 DNA: TGTGCCAGCAGCTTTTACAGGGGTAGGAGCAATCAGCCCCAGCATTTT. It is translated as CASSFYRGRSNQPQHF.